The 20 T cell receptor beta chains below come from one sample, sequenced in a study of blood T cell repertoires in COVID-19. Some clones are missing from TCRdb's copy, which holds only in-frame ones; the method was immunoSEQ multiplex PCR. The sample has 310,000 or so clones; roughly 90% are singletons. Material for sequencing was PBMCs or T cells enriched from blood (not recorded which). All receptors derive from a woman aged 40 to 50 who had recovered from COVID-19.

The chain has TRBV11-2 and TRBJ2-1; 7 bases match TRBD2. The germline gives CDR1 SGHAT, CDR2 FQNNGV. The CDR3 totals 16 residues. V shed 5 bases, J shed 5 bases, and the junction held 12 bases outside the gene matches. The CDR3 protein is CASSPPLAAPDNEQFF. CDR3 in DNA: TGTGCCAGCAGCCCCCCCCTAGCGGCCCCTGACAATGAGCAGTTCTTC.

CDR3 in amino acids: CASSVAGGGGKLFF. DNA for the CDR3: TGTGCCAGCAGCGTAGCAGGGGGCGGAGGAAAACTGTTTTTT. The chain couples TRBV9 to TRBJ1-4, with TRBD1 identical over 8 bases. Germline CDR1 reads SGDLS; CDR2 reads YYNGEE. The CDR3 sequence is 14 residues long. With V trimmed by 0 bases and J by 10 bases, 5 bases remained unmatched.

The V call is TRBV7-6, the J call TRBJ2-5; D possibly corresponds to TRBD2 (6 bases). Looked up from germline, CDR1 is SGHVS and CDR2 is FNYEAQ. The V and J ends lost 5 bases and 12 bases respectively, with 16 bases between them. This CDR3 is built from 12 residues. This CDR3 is CASSMSRENKYF. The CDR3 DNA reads TGTGCCAGCAGCATGAGCCGGGAGAATAAGTACTTC. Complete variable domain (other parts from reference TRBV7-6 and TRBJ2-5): GAGVSQSPRYKVTKRGQDVALRCDPISGHVSLYWYRQALGQGPEFLTYFNYEAQQDKSGLPNDRFSAERPEGSISTLTIQRTEQRDSAMYRCASSMSRENKYFGPGTRLLVL.

Here the CDR3 reads CASSLAGVMNTQYF. In DNA, the CDR3 is TGTGCCAGCAGCTTAGCGGGAGTAATGAATACGCAGTATTTT. The J gene is TRBJ2-3, the V gene TRBV25-1; 9 nucleotides line up with TRBD2. Trimming removed 6 bases from V and 7 bases from J; junction bases left unmatched: 8. Looked up from germline, CDR1 is MGHDK and CDR2 is SYGVNS. The CDR3 sequence is 14 residues long.

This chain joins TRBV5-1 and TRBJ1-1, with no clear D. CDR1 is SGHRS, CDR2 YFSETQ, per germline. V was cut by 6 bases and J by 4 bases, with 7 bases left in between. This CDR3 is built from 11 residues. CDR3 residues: CASKSSTEAFF. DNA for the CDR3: TGCGCCAGCAAGTCTAGCACTGAAGCTTTCTTT. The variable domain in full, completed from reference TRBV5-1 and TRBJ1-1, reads KAGVTQTPRYLIKTRGQQVTLSCSPISGHRSVSWYQQTPGQGLQFLFEYFSETQRNKGNFPGRFSGRQFSNSRSEMNVSTLELGDSALYLCASKSSTEAFFGQGTRLTVV.

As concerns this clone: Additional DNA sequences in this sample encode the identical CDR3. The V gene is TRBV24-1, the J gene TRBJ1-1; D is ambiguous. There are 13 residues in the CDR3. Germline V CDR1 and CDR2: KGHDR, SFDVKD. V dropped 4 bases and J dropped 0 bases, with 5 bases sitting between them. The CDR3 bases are TGTGCCACCAGTGACTATATGAACACTGAAGCTTTCTTT. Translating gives CATSDYMNTEAFF.

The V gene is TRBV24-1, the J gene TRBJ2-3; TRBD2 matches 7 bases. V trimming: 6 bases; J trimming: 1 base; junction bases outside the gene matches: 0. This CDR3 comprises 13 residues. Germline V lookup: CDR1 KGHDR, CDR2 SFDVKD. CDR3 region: CATSRGGTDTQYF. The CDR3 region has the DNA TGTGCCACCAGTCGGGGGGGCACAGATACGCAGTATTTT.

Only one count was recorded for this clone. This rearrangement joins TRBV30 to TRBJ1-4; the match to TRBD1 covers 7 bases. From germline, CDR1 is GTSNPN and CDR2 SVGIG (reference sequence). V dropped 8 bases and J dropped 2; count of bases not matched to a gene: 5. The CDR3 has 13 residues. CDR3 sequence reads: CAHTGATNEKLFF. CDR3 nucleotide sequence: TGTGCCCATACAGGGGCCACTAATGAAAAACTGTTTTTT.

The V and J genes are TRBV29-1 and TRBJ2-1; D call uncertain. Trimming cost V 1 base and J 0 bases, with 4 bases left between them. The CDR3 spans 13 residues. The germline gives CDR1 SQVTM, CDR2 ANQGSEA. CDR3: CSVEGSSYNEQFF. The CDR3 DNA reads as TGCAGCGTTGAAGGGAGCTCCTACAATGAGCAGTTCTTC.

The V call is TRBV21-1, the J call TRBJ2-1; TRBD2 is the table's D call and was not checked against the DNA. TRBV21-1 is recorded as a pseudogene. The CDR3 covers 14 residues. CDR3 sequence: CASGTSLLYNEQFF. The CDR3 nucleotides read TGTGCCAGCGGGACTAGCCTTTTATACAATGAGCAGTTCTTC.

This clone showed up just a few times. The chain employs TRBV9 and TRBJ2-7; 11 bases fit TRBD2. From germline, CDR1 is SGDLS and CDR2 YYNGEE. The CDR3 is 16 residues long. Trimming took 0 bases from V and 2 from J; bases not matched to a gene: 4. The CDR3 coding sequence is TGTGCCAGCAGCGTAGCACCTAGCGGGGGGACCTACGAGCAGTACTTC. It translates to CASSVAPSGGTYEQYF. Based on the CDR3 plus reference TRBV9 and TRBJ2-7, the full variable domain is DSGVTQTPKHLITATGQRVTLRCSPRSGDLSVYWYQQSLDQGLQFLIQYYNGEERAKGNILERFSAQQFPDLHSELNLSSLELGDSALYFCASSVAPSGGTYEQYFGPGTRLTVT.

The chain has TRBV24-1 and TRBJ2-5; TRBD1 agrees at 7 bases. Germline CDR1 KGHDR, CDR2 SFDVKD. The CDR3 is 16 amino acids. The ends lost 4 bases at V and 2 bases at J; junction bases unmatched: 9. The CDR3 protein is CATSDPIPGGQETQYF. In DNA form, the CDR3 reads TGTGCCACCAGTGACCCAATACCAGGGGGACAAGAGACCCAGTACTTC.

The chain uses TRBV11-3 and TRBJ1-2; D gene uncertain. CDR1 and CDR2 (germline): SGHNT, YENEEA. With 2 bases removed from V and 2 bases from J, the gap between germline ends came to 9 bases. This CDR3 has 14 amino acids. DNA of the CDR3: TGTGCCAGCAGCTTATCACGGGAAAACTATGGCTACACCTTC. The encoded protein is CASSLSRENYGYTF. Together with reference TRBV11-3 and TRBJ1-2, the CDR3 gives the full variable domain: EAGVVQSPRYKIIEKKQPVAFWCNPISGHNTLYWYLQNLGQGPELLIRYENEEAVDDSQLPKDRFSAERLKGVDSTLKIQPAELGDSAVYLCASSLSRENYGYTFGSGTRLTVV.

The CDR3 sequence is CASSEARLAGVNEQFF. The CDR3 bases are TGTGCCAGCAGTGAAGCGCGGCTAGCGGGAGTCAATGAGCAGTTCTTC. The chain links TRBV2 to TRBJ2-1, with 10 bases that match TRBD2. Unmatched junction bases numbered 5, after V lost 0 bases and J lost 6 bases. CDR1 is SNHLY and CDR2 is FYNNEI in the germline V gene. CDR3 length: 16 residues.

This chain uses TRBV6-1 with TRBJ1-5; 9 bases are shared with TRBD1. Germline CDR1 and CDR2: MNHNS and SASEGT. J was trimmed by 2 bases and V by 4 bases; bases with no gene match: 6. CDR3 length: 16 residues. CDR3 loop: CASSGRQGVGNQPQHF. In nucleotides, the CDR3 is TGTGCCAGCAGTGGGAGACAGGGGGTAGGCAATCAGCCCCAGCATTTT.

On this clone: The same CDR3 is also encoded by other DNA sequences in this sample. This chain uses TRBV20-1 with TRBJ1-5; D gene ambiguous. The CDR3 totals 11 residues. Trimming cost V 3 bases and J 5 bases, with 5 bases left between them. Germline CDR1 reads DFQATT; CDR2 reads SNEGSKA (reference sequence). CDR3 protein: CSARGDQPQHF. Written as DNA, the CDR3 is TGCAGTGCTAGGGGAGATCAGCCCCAGCATTTT.

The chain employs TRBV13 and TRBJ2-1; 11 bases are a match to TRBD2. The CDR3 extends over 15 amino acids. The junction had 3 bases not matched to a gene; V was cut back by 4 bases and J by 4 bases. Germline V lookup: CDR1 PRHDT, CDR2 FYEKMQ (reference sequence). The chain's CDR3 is CASSSLAGEYNEQFF. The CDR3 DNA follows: TGTGCCAGCAGCTCACTAGCGGGAGAGTACAATGAGCAGTTCTTC.

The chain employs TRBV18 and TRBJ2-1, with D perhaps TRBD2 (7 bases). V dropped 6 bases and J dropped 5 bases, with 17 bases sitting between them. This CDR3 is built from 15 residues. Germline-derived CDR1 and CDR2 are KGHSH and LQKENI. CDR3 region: CASSLMGRGHNEQFF. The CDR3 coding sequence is TGTGCCAGCTCCCTAATGGGGCGGGGGCACAATGAGCAGTTCTTC.

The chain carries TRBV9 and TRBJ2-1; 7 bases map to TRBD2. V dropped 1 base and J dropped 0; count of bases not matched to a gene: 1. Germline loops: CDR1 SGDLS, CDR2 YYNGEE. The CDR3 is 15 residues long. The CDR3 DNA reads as TGTGCCAGCAGCGTATGGGGGGGCTCCTACAATGAGCAGTTCTTC. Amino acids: CASSVWGGSYNEQFF. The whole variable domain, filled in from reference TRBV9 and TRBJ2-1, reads DSGVTQTPKHLITATGQRVTLRCSPRSGDLSVYWYQQSLDQGLQFLIQYYNGEERAKGNILERFSAQQFPDLHSELNLSSLELGDSALYFCASSVWGGSYNEQFFGPGTRLTVL.

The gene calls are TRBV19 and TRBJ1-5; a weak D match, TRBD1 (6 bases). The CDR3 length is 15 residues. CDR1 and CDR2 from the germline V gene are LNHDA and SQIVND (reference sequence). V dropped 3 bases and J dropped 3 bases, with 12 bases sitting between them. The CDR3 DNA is TGTGCCAGTAGTATTCGCGGACAGAACAATCAGCCCCAGCATTTT. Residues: CASSIRGQNNQPQHF.